The 10 T cell receptor beta chains given below trace back to one sample, sequenced in a study of blood T cell repertoires in COVID-19. Data came from immunoSEQ multiplex PCR; TCRdb stores just in-frame clones and leaves some out. Among about 230,000 clones listed, around four fifths were seen once. Sequencing was performed on peripheral blood. Receptor source: a woman aged 65 to 85 with active or convalescent COVID-19.

This clone turned up a few times. At the DNA level, this CDR3 is encoded by other sequences in the same sample as well. The chain joins TRBV7-2 to TRBJ1-1, with 7 bases lining up with TRBD1. From germline, CDR1 is SGHTA and CDR2 FQGNSA. This CDR3 contains 14 residues. The V and J ends lost 1 base and 4 bases, in that order; junction bases with no gene match: 3. The DNA for the CDR3 is TGTGCCAGCAGCTTAGACAGGGGAGGCACTGAAGCTTTCTTT. Translated, it gives CASSLDRGGTEAFF.

V gene TRBV6-5 combines with J gene TRBJ2-5; no reliable D call. The V gene lost 0 bases and the J gene lost 1 base, with 12 bases spanning the gap. The CDR3 extends over 16 amino acids. Germline CDR1 is MNHEY and CDR2 is SVGAGI. For the CDR3, the DNA is TGTGCCAGCAGTTACTCCCGTGGTACGGGCCAAGAGACCCAGTACTTC. It encodes CASSYSRGTGQETQYF.

This chain uses TRBV3-1 (or the pseudogene TRBV3-2) with TRBJ2-7; a weak D match, TRBD1 (5 bases). Germline CDR1 LGHDT, CDR2 YNNKEL (reference sequence). This CDR3 is 12 amino acids long. V lost 8 bases, J lost 5 bases, and 13 bases lay in between. As DNA, the CDR3 is TGTGCCAGCGGTTCCCTGGGGCACGAGCAGTACTTC. Its protein is CASGSLGHEQYF.

This clone was seen a single time. The chain couples TRBV5-5 to TRBJ1-3, with no clear D. The CDR3 is made up of 14 amino acids. Germline loops: CDR1 SGHKS, CDR2 YYEKEE (reference sequence). Trimming shortened V by 4 bases and J by 0 bases, and 8 bases separated the two germline ends. The CDR3 bases are TGTGCCAGCAGCCCTCTTAGCTCTGGAAACACCATATATTTT. Translated: CASSPLSSGNTIYF.

The gene calls are TRBV3-1 (or the pseudogene TRBV3-2) and TRBJ2-5; 11 positions agree with TRBD2. This CDR3 is 17 amino acids long. With V trimmed by 4 bases and J by 3 bases, 10 bases remained unmatched. Per germline, CDR1 LGHDT and CDR2 YNNKEL (reference sequence). In DNA form, the CDR3 reads TGTGCCAGCAGCCGTGGACTAGCGGGCCCAGGGGAAGAGACCCAGTACTTC. This sequence encodes CASSRGLAGPGEETQYF.

The J gene is TRBJ1-2, the V gene TRBV7-2; 9 nucleotides line up with TRBD1. The trim removed 2 bases at V and 1 base at J, leaving 8 bases unmatched. The CDR3 contains 17 residues. Germline V lookup: CDR1 SGHTA, CDR2 FQGNSA. The chain's CDR3 is CASSLYGQGFINYGYTF. For the CDR3, the DNA is TGTGCCAGCAGCTTATATGGACAGGGGTTTATTAACTATGGCTACACCTTC.

The V gene is TRBV7-3, the J gene TRBJ1-1; D is perhaps TRBD1 (5 bases). The CDR3 runs 13 residues. Germline CDR1 is SGHTA and CDR2 is FQGTGA. Trimming took off 5 bases at V and 2 bases at J, with 9 bases between the two ends. CDR3 in amino acids: CASSKGHNTEAFF. In nucleotides, the CDR3 is TGTGCCAGCAGCAAAGGACACAACACTGAAGCTTTCTTT. Full variable domain (outside the CDR3, taken from reference TRBV7-3 and TRBJ1-1): GAGVSQTPSNKVTEKGKYVELRCDPISGHTALYWYRQSLGQGPEFLIYFQGTGAADDSGLPNDRFFAVRPEGSVSTLKIQRTERGDSAVYLCASSKGHNTEAFFGQGTRLTVV.

The chain carries TRBV3-1 (or the pseudogene TRBV3-2) and TRBJ1-4; D is ambiguous. The CDR3 is made up of 15 amino acids. Germline V gene sequence: CDR1 LGHDT, CDR2 YNNKEL (reference sequence). V gave up 1 base and J gave up 4 bases, with 10 bases separating them. The CDR3 loop is CASSQGGQFNEKLFF. CDR3 nucleotide sequence: TGTGCCAGCAGCCAAGGAGGGCAGTTTAATGAAAAACTGTTTTTT.

The chain joins TRBV6-5 to TRBJ2-5, with 7 bases matching TRBD2. CDR3 length equals 16 residues. The germline gives CDR1 MNHEY, CDR2 SVGAGI. The ends lost 0 bases at V and 5 bases at J; junction bases unmatched: 9. Here the CDR3 DNA reads TGTGCCAGCAGTTACTCGTCCGGACTAGGGTGGGAGACCCAGTACTTC. Residues: CASSYSSGLGWETQYF.

CDR3 in DNA: TGTGCCATCAGTAGGGACAACCCCTACGAGCAGTACTTC. Its translation: CAISRDNPYEQYF. The gene calls are TRBV10-3 and TRBJ2-7, with D perhaps matching TRBD1 (6 bases). CDR3 length equals 13 residues. Germline-derived CDR1 and CDR2 are ENHRY and SYGVKD. The germline V and J ends were trimmed by 5 bases and 2 bases, with 10 bases remaining between them.